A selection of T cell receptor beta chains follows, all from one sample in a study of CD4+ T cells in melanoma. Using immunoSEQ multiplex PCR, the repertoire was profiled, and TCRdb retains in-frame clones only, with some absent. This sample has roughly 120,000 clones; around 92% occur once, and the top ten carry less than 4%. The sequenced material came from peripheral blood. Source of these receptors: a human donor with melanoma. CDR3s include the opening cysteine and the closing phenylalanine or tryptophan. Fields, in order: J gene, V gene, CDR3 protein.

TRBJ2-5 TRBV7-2 CASSSDRGPETQYF
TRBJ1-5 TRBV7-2 CASSPAAAHNQPQHF
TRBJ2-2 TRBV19 CASGRLNTGELFF
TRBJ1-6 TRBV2 CASRSQPNSPLHF
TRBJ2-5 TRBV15 CVTRAGLHNQETQYF
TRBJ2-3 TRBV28 CASSLFGTVGTDTQYF
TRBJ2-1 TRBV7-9 CASSLGLTSGYNEQFF
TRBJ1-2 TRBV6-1 CASRLDRNLNYGYTF
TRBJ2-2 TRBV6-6 CASSLEGLSTGELFF
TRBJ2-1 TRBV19 CASSRTSGGRARDEQFF
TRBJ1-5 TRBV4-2 CASSRQGLENQPQHF
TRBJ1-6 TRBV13 CASSLGQGQDSPLHF
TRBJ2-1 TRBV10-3 CAISESSSGGGGGQWEQFF
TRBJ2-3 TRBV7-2 CASSGRVSDTQYF
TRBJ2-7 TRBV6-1 CASILRGAYEQYF
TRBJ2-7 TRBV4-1 CASSQSKSSYEQYF